This T cell receptor (beta chain) appears in the sequencing data of a study of T cell changes during pregnancy in multiple sclerosis. Generated by immunoSEQ multiplex PCR, the TCRdb table keeps only in-frame clones and is missing some. The table lists roughly 60,000 clones, 75% to 90% of them singletons. The CDR3 is 15 amino acids. V was clipped by 0 bases and J by 0 bases; unmatched bases: 0. Germline assignment: CDR1 SGDLS and CDR2 YYNGEE. Sequenced here: CD4+ T cells from peripheral blood mononuclear cells, sampled in the first trimester of pregnancy. The chain employs TRBV9 and TRBJ2-7, with 10 bases that match TRBD2. This clonotype was sampled from a female donor with multiple sclerosis, enrolled in a pregnancy study. DNA of the CDR3: TGTGCCAGCAGCGTAGGACTAGCGGGCTCCTACGAGCAGTACTTC. Translating it yields CASSVGLAGSYEQYF.